This TCR beta chain was sequenced during a study of blood T cell repertoires in COVID-19. Study details: The study drew acute and convalescent COVID-19 samples from the United States, Italy and Spain.

Participants' reported clinical history set cohort assignment. Germline V gives CDR1 LGHNA, CDR2 YNFKEQ. This CDR3 contains 18 residues. With V trimmed by 4 bases and J by 0 bases, 14 bases remained unmatched. Assay used: immunoSEQ multiplex PCR; TCRdb lists only in-frame clones, some missing. The table shows 250,000 to 300,000 clones, with roughly nine tenths occurring only once. The TCR was taken from a human donor in a cohort exposed to, infected with or recovered from COVID-19 (not recorded which). The donor label of this sample is uncertain. This chain links TRBV4-2 with TRBJ1-2; 7 bases match TRBD1. Specimen: PBMCs or T cells enriched from blood (not recorded which). The CDR3 sequence is CASSPPSYRDRANYGYTF. The CDR3 DNA reads TGTGCCAGCAGCCCGCCGAGCTACCGGGACAGAGCTAACTATGGCTACACCTTC.